Here is one T cell receptor beta chain with its context. V dropped 2 bases and J dropped 2 bases, with 13 bases sitting between them. CDR1 and CDR2 from the germline V gene are MNHEY and SMNVEV (reference sequence). The CDR3 is 15 amino acids. The data stem from a study of T cell changes during pregnancy in multiple sclerosis. The assay was immunoSEQ multiplex PCR, and TCRdb's table has in-frame clones only and misses some. The sample lists approximately 130,000 clones; approximately 93% were seen once. This sequence joins TRBV27 and TRBJ2-7, with D perhaps TRBD1 (5 bases). This sample comprised peripheral blood, obtained before pregnancy. This clonotype was obtained from a female donor with multiple sclerosis, enrolled in a pregnancy study. As DNA, the CDR3 is TGTGCCAGCAGTTTAAAATCGGTCAGGGCCTACGAGCAGTACTTC. Protein product: CASSLKSVRAYEQYF.